These T cell receptor beta chains were read from a single sample in a study of blood T cell repertoires in COVID-19. Only in-frame clones appear in the TCRdb table, and some are missing; sequencing was by immunoSEQ multiplex PCR. The data contain about 200,000 clones, around 90% of them seen just once; the ten biggest clones take up about 7%. The material sequenced was peripheral blood. The receptor set was obtained from a man aged 35 to 55 with acute or convalescent COVID-19. Both conserved end residues are part of each CDR3. The D gene is left open where the match is weak. For some rows the clone size is stated as once, few or many, or as a class when expanded; others skip it.

DNA: TGTGCCATCAGTGGGGCGGGGGGCCTCTACAATGAGCAGTTCTTC; CDR3: CAISGAGGLYNEQFF; size: NA; D: TRBD2; length: 15; V: TRBV10-3; J: TRBJ2-1
DNA: TGTGCCAGCAGCTTAAGTGGAGCTTACAATGAGCAGTTCTTC; CDR3: CASSLSGAYNEQFF; size: NA; D: NA; length: 14; V: TRBV7-3; J: TRBJ2-1
DNA: TGTGCCACCAGCAGCGGGACAGGGGTCAATGAAAAACTGTTTTTT; CDR3: CATSSGTGVNEKLFF; size: NA; D: TRBD1; length: 15; V: TRBV15; J: TRBJ1-4
DNA: TGTGCCAGCAGCTTAGTGCTCAGGGCCACAGATACGCAGTATTTT; CDR3: CASSLVLRATDTQYF; size: NA; D: NA; length: 15; V: TRBV7-2; J: TRBJ2-3
DNA: TGTGCCAGCAGCTTAGTTGTAGCGGGGGCAGAGACCCAGTACTTC; CDR3: CASSLVVAGAETQYF; size: NA; D: TRBD2; length: 15; V: TRBV7-2; J: TRBJ2-5
DNA: TGTGCCAGCCGCCGGAGCGGGCTATACGAGCAGTACTTC; CDR3: CASRRSGLYEQYF; size: once; D: NA; length: 13; V: TRBV6-2/TRBV6-3; J: TRBJ2-7
DNA: TGTGCCAGTACTGCCCTTTTAAACGACAGACGACTGTTTTTT; CDR3: CASTALLNDRRLFF; size: NA; D: NA; length: 14; V: TRBV19; J: TRBJ1-4
DNA: TGTGCCAGCAGCCCAACAGGACAGGGGTTTGATGGCTACACCTTC; CDR3: CASSPTGQGFDGYTF; size: once; D: TRBD1; length: 15; V: TRBV7-9; J: TRBJ1-2
DNA: TGCGCCAGCAGCTTGGGCATTTACGGACAGGGGAGCACAGATACGCAGTATTTT; CDR3: CASSLGIYGQGSTDTQYF; size: NA; D: TRBD1; length: 18; V: TRBV5-1; J: TRBJ2-3
DNA: TGTGCCAGTAGTCAAGGACAGGGGCGACAGCCCCAGCATTTT; CDR3: CASSQGQGRQPQHF; size: few; D: TRBD1; length: 14; V: TRBV19; J: TRBJ1-5
DNA: TGCGCCAGCAGCCAATTAGGGACAGGGGCCGAGACCCAGTACTTC; CDR3: CASSQLGTGAETQYF; size: NA; D: TRBD1; length: 15; V: TRBV5-1; J: TRBJ2-5
DNA: TGTGCCAGCAGCCCCCCCGGGGGGCCCCAGCATTTT; CDR3: CASSPPGGPQHF; size: once; D: NA; length: 12; V: TRBV7-2; J: TRBJ1-5
DNA: TGTGCCAGCAGCCGCCGACTAGCGGTTAACATTCAGTACTTC; CDR3: CASSRRLAVNIQYF; size: NA; D: TRBD2; length: 14; V: TRBV3-1/TRBV3-2; J: TRBJ2-4
DNA: TGTGCCAGCAGCCAATACCAGAGCACAGATACGCAGTATTTT; CDR3: CASSQYQSTDTQYF; size: NA; D: NA; length: 14; V: TRBV3-1/TRBV3-2; J: TRBJ2-3
DNA: TGTGCCAGCACTCTCCTCGGGGAGCTGTTTTTT; CDR3: CASTLLGELFF; size: NA; D: NA; length: 11; V: TRBV25-1; J: TRBJ2-2
DNA: TGCAGCGTCGCCGGGACAACCCTCTACGAGCAGTACTTC; CDR3: CSVAGTTLYEQYF; size: NA; D: NA; length: 13; V: TRBV29-1; J: TRBJ2-7
DNA: TGTGCCAGCAGCTTAGTTCTAGCGGCTGAGCAGTTCTTC; CDR3: CASSLVLAAEQFF; size: NA; D: TRBD2; length: 13; V: TRBV11-2; J: TRBJ2-1
DNA: TGCGCCAGCAGCTTAAGTGGGCAGCTCCGCTCCTACAATGAGCAGTTCTTC; CDR3: CASSLSGQLRSYNEQFF; size: NA; D: NA; length: 17; V: TRBV5-1; J: TRBJ2-1
DNA: TGTGCCAGCAGTTACTCGACAAGCCTCTCTGGAAACACCATATATTTT; CDR3: CASSYSTSLSGNTIYF; size: NA; D: NA; length: 16; V: TRBV6-5; J: TRBJ1-3
DNA: TGTGCCAGTAGTTCCCTGAAGCGGGGGGGCGGCAATGAGCAGTTCTTC; CDR3: CASSSLKRGGGNEQFF; size: NA; D: TRBD2; length: 16; V: TRBV19; J: TRBJ2-1
DNA: TGTGCCAGCAGCCCCCTAGCGGGGGCGTACAATGAGCAGTTCTTC; CDR3: CASSPLAGAYNEQFF; size: NA; D: TRBD2; length: 15; V: TRBV4-2; J: TRBJ2-1
DNA: TGTGCCAGCAGTTATGGGCTGTACACCGGGGAGCTGTTTTTT; CDR3: CASSYGLYTGELFF; size: NA; D: NA; length: 14; V: TRBV6-2/TRBV6-3; J: TRBJ2-2
DNA: TGCGCCAGCACCCAGGGATCCTCTGGAAACACCATATATTTT; CDR3: CASTQGSSGNTIYF; size: NA; D: NA; length: 14; V: TRBV5-1; J: TRBJ1-3
DNA: TGTGCCAGCAGGGGTCTGGACAGGGTCTATGGCTACACCTTC; CDR3: CASRGLDRVYGYTF; size: NA; D: TRBD1; length: 14; V: TRBV6-5; J: TRBJ1-2
DNA: TGTGCCTCCCATCCGGGGGGCTACGAGCAGTACTTC; CDR3: CASHPGGYEQYF; size: NA; D: TRBD2; length: 12; V: TRBV30; J: TRBJ2-7
DNA: TGTGCCAGCAGTGAAGCAAGGTCAGGGGGCCGGATTCAGCGGGGCTACACCTTC; CDR3: CASSEARSGGRIQRGYTF; size: NA; D: TRBD1; length: 18; V: TRBV6-1; J: TRBJ1-2
DNA: TGTGCCAGCAGATTACTAAGCCGGGGTCTGTTTTTT; CDR3: CASRLLSRGLFF; size: NA; D: NA; length: 12; V: TRBV12-3/TRBV12-4; J: TRBJ1-4
DNA: TGTGCCAGCAGTTTGATCCAGGGAATCTTAAACTATGGCTACACCTTC; CDR3: CASSLIQGILNYGYTF; size: NA; D: NA; length: 16; V: TRBV28; J: TRBJ1-2
DNA: TGTGCCAGCAGCTTATCACAGGGGAAAAAACTGTTTTTT; CDR3: CASSLSQGKKLFF; size: NA; D: TRBD1; length: 13; V: TRBV7-6; J: TRBJ1-4
DNA: TGTGCCAGCAGCCGCAGACTAGCGGGGGAGGAGACCCAGTACTTC; CDR3: CASSRRLAGEETQYF; size: NA; D: TRBD2; length: 15; V: TRBV14; J: TRBJ2-5
DNA: TGTGCCAGTAGTATAGCCCACAGGGGGGAAACCGGGGAGCTGTTTTTT; CDR3: CASSIAHRGETGELFF; size: NA; D: TRBD1; length: 16; V: TRBV19; J: TRBJ2-2
DNA: TGTGCCAGCAGCCGCAGGGGGGTCTACAATGAGCAGTTCTTC; CDR3: CASSRRGVYNEQFF; size: once; D: NA; length: 14; V: TRBV27; J: TRBJ2-1
DNA: TGTGCCCGAAAGGAGGGTAACAATGAGCAGTTCTTC; CDR3: CARKEGNNEQFF; size: NA; D: NA; length: 12; V: TRBV2; J: TRBJ2-1
DNA: TGTGCCATCACTAGGGACACCCAAGAGACCCAGTACTTC; CDR3: CAITRDTQETQYF; size: NA; D: NA; length: 13; V: TRBV10-3; J: TRBJ2-5
DNA: TGTGCCAGCAGCTTGTCCCGTAGCGGGGCCCTCTCCTACGAGCAGTACTTC; CDR3: CASSLSRSGALSYEQYF; size: NA; D: TRBD2; length: 17; V: TRBV7-9; J: TRBJ2-7
DNA: TGTGCCAGCAGCTCCGGCACAGATACGCAGTATTTT; CDR3: CASSSGTDTQYF; size: NA; D: NA; length: 12; V: TRBV7-9; J: TRBJ2-3
DNA: TGCGCCAGCAGTGAGATTGACAGAAGCTCTGGAAACACCATATATTTT; CDR3: CASSEIDRSSGNTIYF; size: NA; D: NA; length: 16; V: TRBV10-2; J: TRBJ1-3
DNA: TGTGCCAGCAGAGCCGGACAGGGCTCCCCCTACGAGCAGTACTTC; CDR3: CASRAGQGSPYEQYF; size: NA; D: TRBD1; length: 15; V: TRBV2; J: TRBJ2-7
DNA: TGCGCCAGCAGCCCGTCACTTACGAACACTGAAGCTTTCTTT; CDR3: CASSPSLTNTEAFF; size: NA; D: NA; length: 14; V: TRBV4-1; J: TRBJ1-1
DNA: TGCGCCAGCAGCCGGGGCTTTCAGGGGACCTACGAGCAGTACTTC; CDR3: CASSRGFQGTYEQYF; size: few; D: NA; length: 15; V: TRBV4-1; J: TRBJ2-7
DNA: TGTGCCACCAGCAGAGATACTAGCGGGGCCTACAATGAGCAGTTCTTC; CDR3: CATSRDTSGAYNEQFF; size: NA; D: TRBD2; length: 16; V: TRBV15; J: TRBJ2-1
DNA: TGTGCCAGTAGGGGACAGGGACTTTCCTACGAGCAGTACTTC; CDR3: CASRGQGLSYEQYF; size: NA; D: TRBD1; length: 14; V: TRBV19; J: TRBJ2-7
DNA: TGTGCCAGCAGCGGGCAGGGTGGCGGCTACACCTTC; CDR3: CASSGQGGGYTF; size: few; D: NA; length: 12; V: TRBV4-2; J: TRBJ1-2
DNA: TGTGCCAGCAGCGGCCTTTCAGTATCGGGAAACACCATATATTTT; CDR3: CASSGLSVSGNTIYF; size: NA; D: NA; length: 15; V: TRBV9; J: TRBJ1-3
DNA: TGTGCCAGCAGCCAGCCGCTCCAGAGGAATGAGCAGTTCTTC; CDR3: CASSQPLQRNEQFF; size: NA; D: NA; length: 14; V: TRBV4-2; J: TRBJ2-1
DNA: TGTGCCATCAGTGACACTACCGCTAGCACAGATACGCAGTATTTT; CDR3: CAISDTTASTDTQYF; size: NA; D: NA; length: 15; V: TRBV10-3; J: TRBJ2-3
DNA: TGTGCCTGGGCCTCCGGGACACGTAGCAATCAGCCCCAGCATTTT; CDR3: CAWASGTRSNQPQHF; size: NA; D: NA; length: 15; V: TRBV30; J: TRBJ1-5
DNA: TGTGCCAGCAGCGTAGACCTTAGCGGGGGGGCCAACGAGCAGTACTTC; CDR3: CASSVDLSGGANEQYF; size: NA; D: TRBD2; length: 16; V: TRBV9; J: TRBJ2-7
DNA: TGTGCCTGGAGGGACAGTCGAGGCACCATATATTTT; CDR3: CAWRDSRGTIYF; size: NA; D: NA; length: 12; V: TRBV30; J: TRBJ1-3
DNA: TGTGCCAGTAGGACTCTAAACCGGAATGGCTACACCTTC; CDR3: CASRTLNRNGYTF; size: NA; D: NA; length: 13; V: TRBV19; J: TRBJ1-2
DNA: TGTGCCAGCAGCTTCGGCCGGACAGGGGCCGTTGATGGCTACACCTTC; CDR3: CASSFGRTGAVDGYTF; size: NA; D: TRBD1; length: 16; V: TRBV5-4; J: TRBJ1-2
DNA: TGTGCTAGTGGTTTGGGATCAGGCGCCGGGGAGCTGTTTTTT; CDR3: CASGLGSGAGELFF; size: NA; D: NA; length: 14; V: TRBV12-5; J: TRBJ2-2
DNA: TGTGCCAGCAGTATCCTTCCCCGGGGTGAGCAGTTCTTC; CDR3: CASSILPRGEQFF; size: NA; D: NA; length: 13; V: TRBV12-3/TRBV12-4; J: TRBJ2-1
DNA: TGTGCCAGCAGTTCTGGCGGGGGAAGGGACTACGAGCAGTACTTC; CDR3: CASSSGGGRDYEQYF; size: NA; D: TRBD2; length: 15; V: TRBV28; J: TRBJ2-7
DNA: TGCGCCAGCAGCCAAACAGGATCAGGTCTACGCGAGCAGTACTTC; CDR3: CASSQTGSGLREQYF; size: NA; D: NA; length: 15; V: TRBV4-3; J: TRBJ2-7